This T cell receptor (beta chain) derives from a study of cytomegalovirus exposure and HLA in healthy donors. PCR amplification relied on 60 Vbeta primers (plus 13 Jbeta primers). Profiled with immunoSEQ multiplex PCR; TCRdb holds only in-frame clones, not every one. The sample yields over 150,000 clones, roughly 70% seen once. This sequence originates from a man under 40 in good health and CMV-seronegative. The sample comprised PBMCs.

DNA for the CDR3: TGTGCCAGCAGCTTGGTTCACTACTCCCAGGGCCCCCTCTATGGCTACACCTTC. Protein: CASSLVHYSQGPLYGYTF. The chain recombines TRBV5-6 with TRBJ1-2; TRBD1 is a possible D gene (5 bases). Trimming took 0 bases from V and 4 from J, leaving 22 bases between them. Germline loops: CDR1 SGHDT, CDR2 YYEEEE. This CDR3 has 18 residues.